Below are 14 T cell receptor beta chains sequenced from a single sample in a study of shared clonotypes between healthy human individuals. Method: immunoSEQ multiplex PCR; TCRdb's copy keeps in-frame clones and lacks some. The repertoire holds millions of clones, with about 95% as singletons. Sample: naive CD4+ T cells sorted from blood. Subset defined: CD45RA+ positively selected. The receptors stem from a man between 18 and 35 years old in good health.

The V call is TRBV11-2, the J call TRBJ2-4, with 9 bases aligning to TRBD1. The ends lost 6 bases at V and 1 base at J; junction bases unmatched: 13. Germline V lookup: CDR1 SGHAT, CDR2 FQNNGV. The CDR3 is made up of 18 amino acids. The CDR3 spells CASRPGQGTFYAKNIQYF. The CDR3 DNA reads TGTGCCAGCAGGCCGGGACAGGGTACTTTCTACGCCAAAAACATTCAGTACTTC.

The chain employs TRBV2 and TRBJ2-1, with D maybe TRBD2 (5 bases). The germline V and J ends were trimmed by 4 bases and 9 bases, with 10 bases remaining between them. Germline V gene data show CDR1 as SNHLY and CDR2 as FYNNEI. The CDR3 consists of 12 residues. The CDR3 loop is CASSGPRGEQFF. CDR3 DNA sequence: TGTGCCAGCAGTGGGCCCCGGGGTGAGCAGTTCTTC.

The V gene is TRBV25-1, the J gene TRBJ2-7; D possibly corresponds to TRBD2 (6 bases). CDR3 length: 15 amino acids. Germline CDR1 is MGHDK and CDR2 is SYGVNS. Trimming left V 2 bases short and J 0 bases short, with 11 bases between. The CDR3 protein is CASSEQEGPSYEQYF. The CDR3 bases are TGTGCCAGCAGTGAACAGGAGGGGCCCTCCTACGAGCAGTACTTC.

This chain uses TRBV18 with TRBJ1-6; D is unclear. The CDR3 contains 14 residues. V lost 4 bases and J lost 4, with 8 bases in between. The V gene's germline CDR1 is KGHSH and CDR2 LQKENI. CDR3 nucleotides: TGTGCCAGCTCACTACAAATTTATAATTCACCCCTCCACTTT. Protein sequence: CASSLQIYNSPLHF.

On this clone itself: This sample also contains other DNA sequences that code for the same CDR3. The rearrangement joins TRBV5-1 to TRBJ1-1; D may be TRBD1 (5 bases). Germline lookup yields CDR1 SGHRS and CDR2 YFSETQ. This CDR3 has 12 residues. The germline V and J ends were trimmed by 0 bases and 7 bases, with 7 bases remaining between them. CDR3 residues: CASSLDRFEAFF. The CDR3 nucleotides are TGCGCCAGCAGCTTGGACAGGTTTGAAGCTTTCTTT.

This chain joins TRBV29-1 and TRBJ2-1; D remains unclear. Germline V gene lookup returns CDR1 SQVTM and CDR2 ANQGSEA. Deletions cut 5 bases from V and 2 bases from J, with 10 bases between. This CDR3 is built from 13 residues. The CDR3: CSVSDGPYNEQFF. The CDR3 DNA reads as TGCAGCGTTTCCGACGGACCCTACAATGAGCAGTTCTTC.

The gene calls are TRBV7-2 and TRBJ2-1, with TRBD2 matching over 9 bases. CDR1 and CDR2 (germline): SGHTA, FQGNSA. V was clipped by 4 bases and J by 3 bases; unmatched bases: 4. CDR3 length: 15 amino acids. CDR3 coding DNA: TGTGCCAGCAGCTCTAGGACTAGCGACTACAATGAGCAGTTCTTC. Protein sequence: CASSSRTSDYNEQFF.

The J gene is TRBJ2-5, the V gene TRBV11-3; D remains unclear. Germline lookup yields CDR1 SGHNT and CDR2 YENEEA. V was cut by 4 bases and J by 3 bases, with 9 bases left in between. This CDR3 contains 13 residues. CDR3 in DNA: TGTGCCAGCAGCTCCTCACAGAAAGAGACCCAGTACTTC. It specifies CASSSSQKETQYF.

This chain links TRBV7-8 with TRBJ2-7; maybe TRBD2 (5 bases). This CDR3 has 13 amino acids. With 3 bases removed from V and 6 bases from J, the gap between germline ends came to 12 bases. CDR1 SGHVS and CDR2 FQNEAQ come from the germline V gene. The CDR3 DNA reads TGTGCCAGCAGCTTTGACTATCGCCTCGAGCAGTACTTC. Translating it yields CASSFDYRLEQYF.

J is TRBJ2-5 and V is TRBV9; 7 nucleotides line up with TRBD1. The CDR3 covers 16 residues. Germline V lookup: CDR1 SGDLS, CDR2 YYNGEE. Losses at the gene ends were 2 bases for V and 5 bases for J; bases not matched to a gene: 12. Here the CDR3 DNA reads TGTGCCAGCAGCGTGGGTATCACAGGGGTAGGGGAGACCCAGTACTTC. It yields the protein CASSVGITGVGETQYF.

In this sample, this clone turned up once. The V call is TRBV5-1, the J call TRBJ2-1, with 8 bases fitting TRBD1. Germline V CDR1 and CDR2: SGHRS, YFSETQ. With V trimmed by 4 bases and J by 4 bases, 10 bases remained unmatched. The CDR3 spans 16 residues. CDR3 sequence: CASSAPQGVGYNEQFF. DNA of the CDR3: TGCGCCAGCAGCGCCCCACAGGGGGTGGGGTACAATGAGCAGTTCTTC.

V usage is TRBV7-2 and J usage is TRBJ2-1, with 10 bases aligning to TRBD2. CDR3 length equals 17 residues. J gave up 7 bases and V 4 bases, and 13 bases lay outside the gene matches. CDR1 is SGHTA and CDR2 is FQGNSA in the germline V gene. CDR3 DNA: TGTGCCAGCAGCTCGCCACCCGGTAGCGGGAGGCCAAATGAGCAGTTCTTC. Its protein product is CASSSPPGSGRPNEQFF.

The chain has TRBV6-5 and TRBJ1-2; D is unclear. Germline lookup yields CDR1 MNHEY and CDR2 SVGAGI. This CDR3 has 13 amino acids. V lost 7 bases and J 7 bases, leaving 16 bases between the germline ends. The CDR3 DNA follows: TGTGCCAGCAAAGAAGGTCCGTCCTTTGGCTACACCTTC. Translating it yields CASKEGPSFGYTF.

The rearrangement links TRBV6-1 to TRBJ1-3; TRBD1 agrees at 11 bases. With 4 bases clipped from V and 2 bases from J, the junction kept 4 bases outside the gene matches. The germline V gene has CDR1 MNHNS and CDR2 SASEGT. This CDR3 contains 16 residues. This CDR3 reads CASSALGQGAGNTIYF. CDR3 nucleotide sequence: TGTGCCAGCAGTGCGCTGGGACAGGGGGCTGGAAACACCATATATTTT.